This T cell receptor beta chain was documented in a study of blood T cells in healthy people across ages. In regard to this clonotype: Its antigen is as yet unknown.

For the second PCR, which ran for about 7 to 11 cycles, a sample-barcoded 5' primer and a J-beta primer mix were used. TCRdb ran MiXCR on the 5' RACE reads and lists one entry per CDR3 protein. This sample carries 2 million or so distinct CDR3 sequences, 40% to 55% of them seen once, and the ten largest clones take over 2%. Study findings and constraints: Observed TCR beta diversity per million T cells went down as age went up. This fall followed a roughly linear course with age. Investigators viewed diversity estimates from one million T cells as underestimates, the study reported.

Researchers collected roughly 10 milliliters of peripheral blood from every single donor. The CDR3 length is 14 residues. V was cut by 4 bases and J by 5 bases, with 14 bases left in between. The chain couples TRBV12-3 or TRBV12-4 to TRBJ1-1; a possible D gene is TRBD1 (6 bases). The source of this sequence is a woman aged 40 to 49 in good health. What was sequenced was blood. The CDR3 coding sequence is TGTGCCAGCAGTTCTGCTCAGGGGATAACTGAAGCTTTCTTT. Translation: CASSSAQGITEAFF.